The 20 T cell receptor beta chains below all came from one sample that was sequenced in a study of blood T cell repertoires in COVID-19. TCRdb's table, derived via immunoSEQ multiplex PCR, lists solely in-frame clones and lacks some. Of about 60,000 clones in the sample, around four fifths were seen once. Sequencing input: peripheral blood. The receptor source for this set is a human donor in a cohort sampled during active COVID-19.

The CDR3 DNA reads TGTGCCAGCAGCCAGCGCCCGGGACAGGGGCTGGATGGCTACACCTTC. The encoded protein is CASSQRPGQGLDGYTF. J is TRBJ1-2 and V is TRBV16, with 10 bases identical to TRBD1. V trimming: 3 bases; J trimming: 6 bases; junction bases outside the gene matches: 10. Germline V gives CDR1 KGHSY, CDR2 FQNENV. This CDR3 has 16 residues.

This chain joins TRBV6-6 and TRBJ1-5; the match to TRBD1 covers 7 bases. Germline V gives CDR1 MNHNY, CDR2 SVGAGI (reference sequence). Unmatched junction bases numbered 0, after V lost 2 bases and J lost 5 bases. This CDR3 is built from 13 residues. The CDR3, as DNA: TGTGCCAGCAGTTACGGACAGGATCAGCCCCAGCATTTT. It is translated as CASSYGQDQPQHF.

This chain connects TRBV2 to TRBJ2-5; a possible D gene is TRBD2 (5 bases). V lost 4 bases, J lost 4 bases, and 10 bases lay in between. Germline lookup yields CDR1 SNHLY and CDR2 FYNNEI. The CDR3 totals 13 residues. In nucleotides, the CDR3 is TGTGCCAGCAGTGGCGAGGGCGGAGAGACCCAGTACTTC. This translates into CASSGEGGETQYF.

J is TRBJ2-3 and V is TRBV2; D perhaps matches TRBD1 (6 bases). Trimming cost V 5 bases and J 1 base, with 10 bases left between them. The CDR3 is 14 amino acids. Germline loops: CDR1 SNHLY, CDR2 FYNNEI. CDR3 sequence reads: CASSQGLGTDTQYF. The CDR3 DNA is TGTGCCAGCAGTCAGGGGCTTGGCACAGATACGCAGTATTTT.

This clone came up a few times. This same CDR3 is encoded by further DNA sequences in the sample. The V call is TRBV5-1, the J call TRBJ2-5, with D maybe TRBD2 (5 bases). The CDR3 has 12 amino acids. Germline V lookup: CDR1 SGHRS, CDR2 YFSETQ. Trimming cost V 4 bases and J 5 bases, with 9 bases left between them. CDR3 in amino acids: CASSPRGETQYF. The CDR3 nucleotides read TGCGCCAGCAGCCCTAGAGGGGAGACCCAGTACTTC.

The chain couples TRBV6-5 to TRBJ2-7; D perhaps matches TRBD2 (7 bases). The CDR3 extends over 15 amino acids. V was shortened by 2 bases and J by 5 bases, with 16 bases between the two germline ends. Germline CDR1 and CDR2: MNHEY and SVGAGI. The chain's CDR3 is CASSYAYGGQDEQYF. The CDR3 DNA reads TGTGCCAGCAGTTACGCCTACGGGGGGCAGGACGAGCAGTACTTC.

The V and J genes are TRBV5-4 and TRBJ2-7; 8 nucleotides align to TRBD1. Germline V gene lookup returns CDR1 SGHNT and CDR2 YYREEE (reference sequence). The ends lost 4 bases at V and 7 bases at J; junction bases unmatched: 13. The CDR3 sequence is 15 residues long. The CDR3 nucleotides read TGTGCCAGCAGCCCCGGGGGCAGGGGGCCTGAAGAGCAGTACTTC. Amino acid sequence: CASSPGGRGPEEQYF. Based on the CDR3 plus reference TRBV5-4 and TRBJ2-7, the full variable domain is ETGVTQSPTHLIKTRGQQVTLRCSSQSGHNTVSWYQQALGQGPQFIFQYYREEENGRGNFPPRFSGLQFPNYSSELNVNALELDDSALYLCASSPGGRGPEEQYFGPGTRLTVT.

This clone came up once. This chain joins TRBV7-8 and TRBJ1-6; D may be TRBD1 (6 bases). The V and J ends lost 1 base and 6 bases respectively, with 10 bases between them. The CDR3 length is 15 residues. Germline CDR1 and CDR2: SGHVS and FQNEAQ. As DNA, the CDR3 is TGTGCCAGCAGCTTAGAGGGACAACTTAATTCACCCCTCCACTTT. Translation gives CASSLEGQLNSPLHF.

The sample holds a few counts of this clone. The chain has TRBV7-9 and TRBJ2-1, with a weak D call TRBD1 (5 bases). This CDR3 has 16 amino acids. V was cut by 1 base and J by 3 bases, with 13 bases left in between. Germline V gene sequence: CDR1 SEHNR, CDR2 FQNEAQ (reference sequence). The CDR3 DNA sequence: TGTGCCAGCAGCTTAGATGTGGGGCGATTCTACAATGAGCAGTTCTTC. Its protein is CASSLDVGRFYNEQFF.

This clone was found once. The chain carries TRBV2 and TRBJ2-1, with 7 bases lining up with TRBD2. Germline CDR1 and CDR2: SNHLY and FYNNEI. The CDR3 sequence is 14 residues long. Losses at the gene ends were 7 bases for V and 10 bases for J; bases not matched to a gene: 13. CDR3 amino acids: CASIRTSGGGEQFF. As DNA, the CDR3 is TGTGCCAGCATCCGGACTAGTGGAGGAGGAGAGCAGTTCTTC.

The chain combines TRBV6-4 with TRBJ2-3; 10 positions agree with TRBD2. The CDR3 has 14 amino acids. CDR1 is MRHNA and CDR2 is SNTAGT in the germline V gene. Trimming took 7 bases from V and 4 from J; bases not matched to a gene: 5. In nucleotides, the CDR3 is TGTGCCAGCAAAACTAGCGGGATGTCAGATACGCAGTATTTT. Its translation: CASKTSGMSDTQYF.

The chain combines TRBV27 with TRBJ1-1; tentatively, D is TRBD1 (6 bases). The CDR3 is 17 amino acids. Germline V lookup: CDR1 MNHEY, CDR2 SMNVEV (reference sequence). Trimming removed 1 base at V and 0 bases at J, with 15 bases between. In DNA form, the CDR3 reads TGTGCCAGCAGTTTATTGGCACGAGGGGGTTTGAACACTGAAGCTTTCTTT. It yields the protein CASSLLARGGLNTEAFF.

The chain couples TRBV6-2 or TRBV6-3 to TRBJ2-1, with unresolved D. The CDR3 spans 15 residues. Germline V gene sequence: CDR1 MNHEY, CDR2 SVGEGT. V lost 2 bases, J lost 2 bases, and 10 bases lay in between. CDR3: CASSYDGEPYNEQFF. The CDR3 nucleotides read TGTGCCAGCAGTTACGACGGAGAACCCTACAATGAGCAGTTCTTC.

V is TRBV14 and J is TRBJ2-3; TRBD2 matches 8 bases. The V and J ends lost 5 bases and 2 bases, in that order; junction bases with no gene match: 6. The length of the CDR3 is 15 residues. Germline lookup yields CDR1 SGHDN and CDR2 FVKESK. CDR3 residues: CASSAREGATDTQYF. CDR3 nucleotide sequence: TGTGCCAGCAGCGCACGGGAGGGAGCCACAGATACGCAGTATTTT.

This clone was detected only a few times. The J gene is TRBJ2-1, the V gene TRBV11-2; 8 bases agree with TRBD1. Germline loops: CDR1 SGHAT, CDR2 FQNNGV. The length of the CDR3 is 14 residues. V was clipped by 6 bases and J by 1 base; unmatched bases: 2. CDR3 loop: CASRYRGSYNEQFF. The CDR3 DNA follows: TGTGCCAGCAGGTACAGGGGGTCCTACAATGAGCAGTTCTTC.

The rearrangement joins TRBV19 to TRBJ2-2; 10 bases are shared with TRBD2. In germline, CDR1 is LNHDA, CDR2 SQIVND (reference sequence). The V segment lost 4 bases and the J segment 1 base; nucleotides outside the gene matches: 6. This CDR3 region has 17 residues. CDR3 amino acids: CASSKVASGRNTGELFF. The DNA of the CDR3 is TGTGCCAGTAGTAAGGTCGCTAGCGGGAGGAACACCGGGGAGCTGTTTTTT.

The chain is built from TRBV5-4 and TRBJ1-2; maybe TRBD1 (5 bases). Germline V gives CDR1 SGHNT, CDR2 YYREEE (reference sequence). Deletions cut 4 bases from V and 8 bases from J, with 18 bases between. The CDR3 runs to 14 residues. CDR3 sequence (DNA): TGTGCCAGCAGCAGACCGGAAGACAGAAGGGGCTACACCTTC. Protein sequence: CASSRPEDRRGYTF.

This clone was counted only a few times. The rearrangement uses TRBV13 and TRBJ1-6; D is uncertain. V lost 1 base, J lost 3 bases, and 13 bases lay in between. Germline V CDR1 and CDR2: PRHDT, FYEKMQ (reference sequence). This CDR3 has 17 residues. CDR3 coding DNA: TGTGCCAGCAGCTTAGTTAGAGGGCGCCGCTATAATTCACCCCTCCACTTT. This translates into CASSLVRGRRYNSPLHF. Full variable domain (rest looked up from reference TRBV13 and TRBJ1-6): AAGVIQSPRHLIKEKRETATLKCYPIPRHDTVYWYQQGPGQDPQFLISFYEKMQSDKGSIPDRFSAQQFSDYHSELNMSSLELGDSALYFCASSLVRGRRYNSPLHFGNGTRLTVT.

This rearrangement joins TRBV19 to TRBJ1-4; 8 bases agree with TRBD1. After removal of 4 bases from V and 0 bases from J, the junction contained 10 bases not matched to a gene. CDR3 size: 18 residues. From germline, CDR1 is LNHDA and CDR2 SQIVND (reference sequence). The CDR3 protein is CASSNPDRAISTNEKLFF. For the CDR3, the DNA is TGTGCCAGTAGTAACCCGGACAGGGCTATTTCAACTAATGAAAAACTGTTTTTT. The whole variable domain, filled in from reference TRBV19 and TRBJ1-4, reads DGGITQSPKYLFRKEGQNVTLSCEQNLNHDAMYWYRQDPGQGLRLIYYSQIVNDFQKGDIAEGYSVSREKKESFPLTVTSAQKNPTAFYLCASSNPDRAISTNEKLFFGSGTQLSVL.

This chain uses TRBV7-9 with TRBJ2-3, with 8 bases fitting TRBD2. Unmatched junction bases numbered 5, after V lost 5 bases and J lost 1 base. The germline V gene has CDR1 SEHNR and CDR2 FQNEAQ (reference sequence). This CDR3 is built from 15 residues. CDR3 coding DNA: TGTGCCAGCAGCGCCGGACTAGCAGGCACAGATACGCAGTATTTT. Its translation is CASSAGLAGTDTQYF. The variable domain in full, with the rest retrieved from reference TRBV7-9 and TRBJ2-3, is DTGVSQNPRHKITKRGQNVTFRCDPISEHNRLYWYRQTLGQGPEFLTYFQNEAQLEKSRLLSDRFSAERPKGSFSTLEIQRTEQGDSAMYLCASSAGLAGTDTQYFGPGTRLTVL.